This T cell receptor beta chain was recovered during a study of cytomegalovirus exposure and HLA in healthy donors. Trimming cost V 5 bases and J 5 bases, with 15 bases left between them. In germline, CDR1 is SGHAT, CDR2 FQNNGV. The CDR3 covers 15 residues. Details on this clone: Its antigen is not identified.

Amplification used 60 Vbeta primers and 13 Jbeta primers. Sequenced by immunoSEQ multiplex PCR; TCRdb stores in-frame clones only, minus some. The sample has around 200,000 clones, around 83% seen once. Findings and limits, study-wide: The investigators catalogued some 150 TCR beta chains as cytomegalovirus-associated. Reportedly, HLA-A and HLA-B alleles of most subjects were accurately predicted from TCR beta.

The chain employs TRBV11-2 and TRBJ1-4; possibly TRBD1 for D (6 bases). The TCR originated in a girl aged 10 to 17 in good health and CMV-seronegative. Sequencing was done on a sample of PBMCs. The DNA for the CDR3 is TGTGCCAGCAGCGCCCGGACAGCGCCGAATGAAAAACTGTTTTTT. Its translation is CASSARTAPNEKLFF. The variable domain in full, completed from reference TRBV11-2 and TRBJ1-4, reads EAGVAQSPRYKIIEKRQSVAFWCNPISGHATLYWYQQILGQGPKLLIQFQNNGVVDDSQLPKDRFSAERLKGVDSTLKIQPAKLEDSAVYLCASSARTAPNEKLFFGSGTQLSVL.